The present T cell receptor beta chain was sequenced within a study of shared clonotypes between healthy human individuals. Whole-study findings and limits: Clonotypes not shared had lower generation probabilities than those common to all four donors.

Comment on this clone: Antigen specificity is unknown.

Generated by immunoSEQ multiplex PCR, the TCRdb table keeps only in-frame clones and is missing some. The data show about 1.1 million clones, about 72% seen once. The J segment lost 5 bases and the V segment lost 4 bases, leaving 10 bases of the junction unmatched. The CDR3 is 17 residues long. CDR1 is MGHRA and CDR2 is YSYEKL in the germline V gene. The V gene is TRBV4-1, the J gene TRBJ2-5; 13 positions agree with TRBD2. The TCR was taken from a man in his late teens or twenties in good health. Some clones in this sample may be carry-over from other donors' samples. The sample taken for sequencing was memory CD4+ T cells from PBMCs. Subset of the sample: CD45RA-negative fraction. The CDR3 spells CASSRGLAGEVGETQYF. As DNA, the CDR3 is TGCGCCAGCAGCCGAGGACTAGCGGGGGAGGTAGGGGAGACCCAGTACTTC.